This T cell receptor (beta chain) was sequenced for a study of T cell changes during pregnancy in multiple sclerosis. Trimming took 7 bases from V and 5 from J; bases not matched to a gene: 5. Germline CDR1 reads MNHNS; CDR2 reads SASEGT. The CDR3 covers 13 residues. Assay: immunoSEQ multiplex PCR; the TCRdb copy retains only in-frame clones and omits some. The sample comprises 55,000 to 65,000 clones, 80% to 95% of which are singletons, and over 0.8% rests with the top ten. The sequences come from peripheral blood, collected in the first trimester of pregnancy. The chain links TRBV6-1 to TRBJ2-5, with 9 bases aligning to TRBD2. This receptor was taken from a female donor with multiple sclerosis, enrolled in a pregnancy study. CDR3 protein: CASTPAGGETQYF. CDR3 nucleotides: TGTGCCAGCACGCCAGCGGGGGGTGAGACCCAGTACTTC.